The 24 T cell receptor beta chains listed next were all sequenced from one sample in a study of shared clonotypes between healthy human individuals. Measured with immunoSEQ multiplex PCR; TCRdb has only the in-frame clones, and not every one. This sample has some 1,100,000 clones, with around 82% found just once. The sequenced sample consisted of memory CD4+ T cells from PBMCs. Subset described: CD45RA-negative fraction. These receptors all stem from a man aged 18 to 29 in good health. Some clones in this sample may be carry-over from other donors' samples.

The rearrangement uses TRBV11-3 and TRBJ1-1; D perhaps matches TRBD1 (5 bases). Trimming removed 0 bases at V and 1 base at J, with 9 bases between. CDR1 is SGHNT, CDR2 YENEEA, per germline. This CDR3 is built from 15 residues. In nucleotides, the CDR3 is TGTGCCAGCAGCTTAGATCGCGGGGCGAACACTGAAGCTTTCTTT. Protein product: CASSLDRGANTEAFF. Variable domain in full (rest from reference TRBV11-3 and TRBJ1-1): EAGVVQSPRYKIIEKKQPVAFWCNPISGHNTLYWYLQNLGQGPELLIRYENEEAVDDSQLPKDRFSAERLKGVDSTLKIQPAELGDSAVYLCASSLDRGANTEAFFGQGTRLTVV.

V is TRBV5-5 and J is TRBJ1-4; D is possibly TRBD1 (5 bases). With 4 bases removed from V and 8 bases from J, the gap between germline ends came to 15 bases. The CDR3 consists of 14 residues. In germline, CDR1 is SGHKS, CDR2 YYEKEE (reference sequence). CDR3 region: CASSPGGSYEKLFF. CDR3 nucleotides: TGTGCCAGCAGCCCCGGGGGGTCGTACGAAAAACTGTTTTTT.

The J gene is TRBJ2-1, the V gene TRBV5-4; 8 positions match TRBD2. Germline loops: CDR1 SGHNT, CDR2 YYREEE (reference sequence). V lost 0 bases and J lost 7; bases outside the gene matches: 6. CDR3 size: 15 residues. CDR3 residues: CASSLGGTRSNEQFF. In nucleotides, the CDR3 is TGTGCCAGCAGCTTGGGGGGGACTAGATCAAATGAGCAGTTCTTC.

This clone was picked up many times. The chain is built from TRBV5-8 and TRBJ2-7; 12 bases agree with TRBD2. The length of the CDR3 is 17 residues. The J segment lost 0 bases and the V segment lost 0 bases, leaving 4 bases of the junction unmatched. Germline V CDR1 and CDR2: SGHTS, YDEGEE. As DNA, the CDR3 is TGTGCCAGCAGCTTGGTGCCTAGCGGGAGGGCCTCCTACGAGCAGTACTTC. Protein sequence: CASSLVPSGRASYEQYF.

Points on this clone: The same CDR3 also results from other DNA sequences found in this sample. The V and J genes are TRBV5-1 and TRBJ2-5; no clear D gene. The ends were cut back, 0 bases at V and 1 base at J, with 7 bases in the middle. There are 14 residues in the CDR3. Germline V gene data show CDR1 as SGHRS and CDR2 as YFSETQ. CDR3 nucleotides: TGCGCCAGCAGCTTGGGGCGGTCCCAAGAGACCCAGTACTTC. Translated, it gives CASSLGRSQETQYF.

The CDR3 loop reads CASSGRGFDTEAFF. CDR3 nucleotides: TGTGCCAGCAGCGGCAGGGGGTTCGACACTGAAGCTTTCTTT. V and J are TRBV13 and TRBJ1-1; TRBD1 aligns across 7 bases. Trimming at V came to 5 bases and at J to 3 bases, leaving 6 bases not matched to a gene. CDR1 is PRHDT, CDR2 FYEKMQ, per germline (reference sequence). This CDR3 region has 14 residues.

The chain is built from TRBV5-1 and TRBJ2-5; 7 bases align to TRBD2. This CDR3 has 14 residues. Germline V gives CDR1 SGHRS, CDR2 YFSETQ. V trimming: 3 bases; J trimming: 5 bases; junction bases outside the gene matches: 7. The CDR3 bases are TGCGCCAGCAGCTCAGAGCGGGACGGGGAGACCCAGTACTTC. Amino acid sequence: CASSSERDGETQYF.

The table lists this clone with many counts. J is TRBJ1-4 and V is TRBV4-3; a possible D gene is TRBD1 (6 bases). Germline CDR1 LGHNA, CDR2 YSLEER. The length of the CDR3 is 18 residues. With 3 bases removed from V and 5 bases from J, the gap between germline ends came to 22 bases. The CDR3 is CASSQTYRYEGGNEKLFF. In nucleotides, the CDR3 is TGCGCCAGCAGCCAGACCTACCGTTATGAGGGGGGGAATGAAAAACTGTTTTTT.

The chain combines TRBV5-1 with TRBJ2-7; TRBD1 is a possible D gene (6 bases). V was pared by 4 bases and J by 0 bases, with 17 bases between. CDR3 size: 16 residues. Germline-derived CDR1 and CDR2 are SGHRS and YFSETQ. CDR3 nucleotides: TGCGCCAGCAGCGAGGGGGACGGACGGCCCTCCTACGAGCAGTACTTC. Translation gives CASSEGDGRPSYEQYF.

The chain carries TRBV7-2 and TRBJ2-1, with 10 bases lining up with TRBD2. The CDR3 has 17 residues. V trimming: 5 bases; J trimming: 6 bases; junction bases outside the gene matches: 13. Germline lookup yields CDR1 SGHTA and CDR2 FQGNSA. The CDR3 region has the DNA TGTGCCAGCAGCCCACTCCCTAGCGGGAGACCCGGCAATGAGCAGTTCTTC. This gives the protein CASSPLPSGRPGNEQFF.

Details on this clone: Other DNA sequences in this sample translate to the same CDR3. The chain uses TRBV5-4 and TRBJ2-5; 11 nucleotides match TRBD1. J was trimmed by 5 bases and V by 0 bases; bases with no gene match: 3. The CDR3 is 15 residues long. CDR1 is SGHNT and CDR2 is YYREEE in the germline V gene (reference sequence). CDR3 amino acids: CASSLAGTGGETQYF. The CDR3 DNA reads TGTGCCAGCAGCTTGGCGGGGACAGGGGGGGAGACCCAGTACTTC. Together with reference TRBV5-4 and TRBJ2-5, the CDR3 gives the full variable domain: ETGVTQSPTHLIKTRGQQVTLRCSSQSGHNTVSWYQQALGQGPQFIFQYYREEENGRGNFPPRFSGLQFPNYSSELNVNALELDDSALYLCASSLAGTGGETQYFGPGTRLLVL.

This chain connects TRBV7-2 to TRBJ2-3; 7 nucleotides agree with TRBD2. Trimming cost V 0 bases and J 0 bases; bases outside gene matches: 12. The germline V gene encodes CDR1 SGHTA and CDR2 FQGNSA. The CDR3 is 19 residues long. This CDR3 reads CASSLAGPLGGLSTDTQYF. DNA of the CDR3: TGTGCCAGCAGCTTAGCCGGCCCACTCGGGGGGTTGAGCACAGATACGCAGTATTTT.

This chain connects TRBV5-4 to TRBJ1-1, with TRBD1 matching over 10 bases. The CDR3 consists of 13 residues. V trimming: 2 bases; J trimming: 9 bases; junction bases outside the gene matches: 4. Germline CDR1 SGHNT, CDR2 YYREEE (reference sequence). The CDR3 DNA reads as TGTGCCAGCAGCTTCGGGACAGGGGCTCAAGCTTTCTTT. Translated, it gives CASSFGTGAQAFF.

This rearrangement joins TRBV9 to TRBJ2-2; tentative D call: TRBD1 (5 bases). Deletions cut 0 bases from V and 0 bases from J, with 12 bases between. Germline loops: CDR1 SGDLS, CDR2 YYNGEE. The CDR3 has 17 residues. In DNA form, the CDR3 reads TGTGCCAGCAGCGTAGGATCGTGGGGCGCGAACACCGGGGAGCTGTTTTTT. Its protein is CASSVGSWGANTGELFF.

The chain couples TRBV28 to TRBJ2-5; D may be TRBD1 (6 bases). The CDR3 has 14 amino acids. Germline lookup yields CDR1 MDHEN and CDR2 SYDVKM. Trimming took off 4 bases at V and 1 base at J, with 10 bases between the two ends. The CDR3 spells CASSSRQVQETQYF. The DNA of the CDR3 is TGTGCCAGCAGTTCCCGACAGGTCCAAGAGACCCAGTACTTC.

The chain combines TRBV2 with TRBJ2-7; TRBD2 matches at 15 bases. Germline CDR1 and CDR2: SNHLY and FYNNEI. CDR3 size: 20 residues. The junction had 22 bases not matched to a gene; V was cut back by 6 bases and J by 7 bases. CDR3 protein: CASRAGNVRGLAGGPGEQYF. CDR3 sequence (DNA): TGTGCCAGCAGGGCAGGGAATGTTCGTGGACTAGCGGGAGGGCCAGGGGAGCAGTACTTC.

V and J are TRBV7-9 and TRBJ1-1; no clear D. Germline V gene data show CDR1 as SEHNR and CDR2 as FQNEAQ (reference sequence). Deletions cut 5 bases from V and 4 bases from J, with 20 bases between. This CDR3 is 16 amino acids long. In DNA form, the CDR3 reads TGTGCCAGCAGCCCCCCCCATCAGTTGGGCCTCACTGAAGCTTTCTTT. Residues: CASSPPHQLGLTEAFF.

In DNA, the CDR3 is TGTGCCAGCAGCTTAATGGGGACAGGGCCGGGCTACGAGCAGTACTTC. Its protein is CASSLMGTGPGYEQYF. The chain recombines TRBV11-2 with TRBJ2-7; 9 bases align to TRBD1. In germline, CDR1 is SGHAT, CDR2 FQNNGV. The CDR3 length is 16 residues. V lost 2 bases to trimming and J lost 3 bases; unmatched junction nucleotides: 8.

CDR3 DNA sequence: TGCGCCAGCAGCCAAGAGGCGGCGATTGAGCAGCCCCAGCATTTT. Amino acid sequence: CASSQEAAIEQPQHF. This sequence joins TRBV4-1 and TRBJ1-5; D ambiguous. V dropped 0 bases and J dropped 7 bases, with 13 bases sitting between them. The CDR3 extends over 15 amino acids. The V gene's germline CDR1 is MGHRA and CDR2 YSYEKL.

A few counts support this clone. The V call is TRBV9, the J call TRBJ2-5, with TRBD2 matching 7 bases. Per the germline V gene, CDR1 is SGDLS and CDR2 is YYNGEE. After removal of 0 bases from V and 0 bases from J, the junction contained 2 bases not matched to a gene. The CDR3 totals 15 residues. CDR3 sequence reads: CASSVGTSDQETQYF. The CDR3 DNA is TGTGCCAGCAGCGTAGGTACTAGCGACCAAGAGACCCAGTACTTC. Based on the CDR3 plus reference TRBV9 and TRBJ2-5, the full variable domain is DSGVTQTPKHLITATGQRVTLRCSPRSGDLSVYWYQQSLDQGLQFLIQYYNGEERAKGNILERFSAQQFPDLHSELNLSSLELGDSALYFCASSVGTSDQETQYFGPGTRLLVL.

J is TRBJ2-3 and V is TRBV27, with 10 bases fitting TRBD2. The V gene end was trimmed by 6 bases and the J gene end by 0 bases; junction bases not matched to a gene: 12. This CDR3 has 18 amino acids. Germline V gives CDR1 MNHEY, CDR2 SMNVEV (reference sequence). The CDR3 region has the DNA TGTGCCAGCAGAAGGGAGCGAGCGGGAGGGTCTAGCACAGATACGCAGTATTTT. This gives the protein CASRRERAGGSSTDTQYF.

The chain joins TRBV10-1 to TRBJ2-1; no reliable D call. The V and J ends lost 5 bases and 5 bases respectively, with 7 bases between them. Germline CDR1 and CDR2: WNHNN and SYGVQD (reference sequence). The CDR3 has 12 residues. The CDR3 DNA is TGCGCCAGCAGTCAAAAGAACAATGAGCAGTTCTTC. The encoded protein is CASSQKNNEQFF.

V gene TRBV7-9 combines with J gene TRBJ2-7; D perhaps matches TRBD2 (5 bases). CDR1 is SEHNR, CDR2 FQNEAQ, per germline (reference sequence). The CDR3 length is 12 residues. Trimming took off 3 bases at V and 7 bases at J, with 10 bases between the two ends. The CDR3 reads CASSFGGREQYF. The CDR3 nucleotides read TGTGCCAGCAGCTTTGGAGGAAGGGAGCAGTACTTC.

The CDR3 sequence: CATSSPGQGALGSYEQYF. CDR3 in DNA: TGTGCCACCAGCAGCCCGGGACAGGGGGCCCTTGGTTCCTACGAGCAGTACTTC. The chain is built from TRBV15 and TRBJ2-7; 12 bases agree with TRBD1. This CDR3 has 18 amino acids. Germline CDR1 is LNHNV and CDR2 is YYDKDF (reference sequence). J gave up 1 base and V 3 bases, and 10 bases lay outside the gene matches.